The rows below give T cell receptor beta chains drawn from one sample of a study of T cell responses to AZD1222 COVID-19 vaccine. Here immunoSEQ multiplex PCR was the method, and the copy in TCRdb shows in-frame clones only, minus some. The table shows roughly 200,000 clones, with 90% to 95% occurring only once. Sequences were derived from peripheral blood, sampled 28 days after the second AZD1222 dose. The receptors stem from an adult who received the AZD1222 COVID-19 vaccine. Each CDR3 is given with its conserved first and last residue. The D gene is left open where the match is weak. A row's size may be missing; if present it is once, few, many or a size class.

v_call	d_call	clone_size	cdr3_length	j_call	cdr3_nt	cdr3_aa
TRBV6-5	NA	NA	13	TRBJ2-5	TGTGCCAGCAGTTACTCAGGACAAGAGACCCAGTACTTC	CASSYSGQETQYF
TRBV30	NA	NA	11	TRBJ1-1	TGTGCCTGGGAGAGGATCACTGAAGCTTTCTTT	CAWERITEAFF
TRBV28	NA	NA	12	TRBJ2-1	TGTGCCAGCAGTTTATCGACTAGGGGGCAGTTCTTC	CASSLSTRGQFF
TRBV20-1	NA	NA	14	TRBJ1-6	TGCAGTGCTAGTCGGAATCGGCCCAATTCACCCCTCCACTTT	CSASRNRPNSPLHF
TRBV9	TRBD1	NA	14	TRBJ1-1	TGTGCCAGCAGCCCGGAGGGGGCGGCCGCTGAAGCTTTCTTT	CASSPEGAAAEAFF
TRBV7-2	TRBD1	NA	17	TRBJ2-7	TGTGCCAGCAGCTTAGGGTTGGACAGGGCATCCTCCTACGAGCAGTACTTC	CASSLGLDRASSYEQYF
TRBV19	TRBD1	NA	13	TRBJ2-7	TGTGCCAGTAGACCAACAGGGGCCTACGAGCAGTACTTC	CASRPTGAYEQYF
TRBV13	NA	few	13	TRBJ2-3	TGTGCCAGCAGCTTAGAATCTCAGGATACGCAGTATTTT	CASSLESQDTQYF
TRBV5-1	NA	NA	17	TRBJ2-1	TGCGCCAGCAGCCTGGGAAGGCGGGGAAGCTCCTACAATGAGCAGTTCTTC	CASSLGRRGSSYNEQFF
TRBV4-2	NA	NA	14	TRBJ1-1	TGTGCCAGCAGCCAAGCCCAGGACGGCACTGAAGCTTTCTTT	CASSQAQDGTEAFF
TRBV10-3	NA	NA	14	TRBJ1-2	TGTGCCATCAGTGGAGGAGAATCCTACTATGGCTACACCTTC	CAISGGESYYGYTF
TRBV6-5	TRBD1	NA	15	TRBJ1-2	TGTGCCAGCAGTTCTACTCGCTGGACAGGGAATGGCTACACCTTC	CASSSTRWTGNGYTF
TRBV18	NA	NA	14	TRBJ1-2	TGTGCCAGCTCACTTGGGGGCCCTGAAGTTGGCTACACCTTC	CASSLGGPEVGYTF
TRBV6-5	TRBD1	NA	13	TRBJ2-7	TGTGCCAGCAGTCCCGGGACAGGGTACGAGCAGTACTTC	CASSPGTGYEQYF
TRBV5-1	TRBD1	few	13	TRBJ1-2	TGCGCCAGCAGCCGGGACAGGGCGCTCGGCTACACCTTC	CASSRDRALGYTF
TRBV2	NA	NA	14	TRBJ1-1	TGTGCCAGCAGGGTCCGACGGGGGAACACTGAAGCTTTCTTT	CASRVRRGNTEAFF
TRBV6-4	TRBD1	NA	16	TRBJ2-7	TGTGTTGAACTGGGACAGGGGGCACCGACAACCTACGAGCAGTACTTC	CVELGQGAPTTYEQYF
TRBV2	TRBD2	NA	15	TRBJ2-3	TGTGCCAGCAGATTACTAGCGGGAGGGGCAGATACGCAGTATTTT	CASRLLAGGADTQYF
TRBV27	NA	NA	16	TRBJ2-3	TGTGCCAGCAGTTCAGGCCCCGGGCTGCCGGCAGATACGCAGTATTTT	CASSSGPGLPADTQYF
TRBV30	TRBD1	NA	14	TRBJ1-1	TGTGCCTGGAGTCCAGGACAGGGGAGGGTCGAAGCTTTCTTT	CAWSPGQGRVEAFF
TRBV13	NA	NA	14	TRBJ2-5	TGTGCCAGCAGCCGAACACAGGGTACCGGGACCCAGTACTTC	CASSRTQGTGTQYF
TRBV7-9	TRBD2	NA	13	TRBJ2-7	TGTGCCAGCAGCTTAGGGGGAGGGTCCGAGCAGTACTTC	CASSLGGGSEQYF
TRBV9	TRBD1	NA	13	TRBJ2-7	TGTGCCAGCAGCATTCGACAGGGCTACGAGCAGTACTTC	CASSIRQGYEQYF
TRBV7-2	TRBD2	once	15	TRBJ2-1	TGTGCCAGCAGAAACGATCTAGCGGGGGCTAATGAGCAGTTCTTC	CASRNDLAGANEQFF
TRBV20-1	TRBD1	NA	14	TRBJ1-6	TGCAGTGCTAGTGGACAGGGAGTGGGTTCACCCCTCCACTTT	CSASGQGVGSPLHF
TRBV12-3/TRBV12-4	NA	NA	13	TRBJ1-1	TGTGCCAGCAAGGCGGGTTGGGACACTGAAGCTTTCTTT	CASKAGWDTEAFF
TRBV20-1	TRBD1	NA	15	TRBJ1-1	TGCAGTGCTAGTAGTATGGAGGGGGCGAGTACTGAAGCTTTCTTT	CSASSMEGASTEAFF
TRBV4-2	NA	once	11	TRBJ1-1	TGTGCCAGCAGCCAAAACACTGAAGCTTTCTTT	CASSQNTEAFF
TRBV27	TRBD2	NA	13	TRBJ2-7	TGTGCCAGCAGTTTAGCGGGGGGCTACGAGCAGTACTTC	CASSLAGGYEQYF
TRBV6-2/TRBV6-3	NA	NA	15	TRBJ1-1	TGTGCCAGCAGTTTCGGTTCGTGGGCGACCCCTGAAGCTTTCTTT	CASSFGSWATPEAFF
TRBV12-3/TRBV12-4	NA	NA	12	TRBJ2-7	TGTGCCAGCAGTTTAAGACTGGAGGAGCAGTACTTC	CASSLRLEEQYF
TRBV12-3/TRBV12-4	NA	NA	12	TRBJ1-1	TGTGCCAGCAGTTGGGGGCAGACTGAAGCTTTCTTT	CASSWGQTEAFF
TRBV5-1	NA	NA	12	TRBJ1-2	TGCGCCAGCAGTACGGGCTTATATGGCTACACCTTC	CASSTGLYGYTF
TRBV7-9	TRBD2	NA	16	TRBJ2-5	TGTGCCAGCAGCCCTCCCGCACTAGCGGTACAAGAGACCCAGTACTTC	CASSPPALAVQETQYF
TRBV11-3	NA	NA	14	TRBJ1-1	TGTGCCAGCAGCTTGGGACGGGAGAACACTGAAGCTTTCTTT	CASSLGRENTEAFF
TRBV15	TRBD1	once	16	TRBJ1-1	TGTGCCACCAGCAGCCCCCCCGGACAGGGGTCCACTGAAGCTTTCTTT	CATSSPPGQGSTEAFF
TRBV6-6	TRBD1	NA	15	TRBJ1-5	TGTGCCAGCAGATTGCAGGGGGCGAGTAATCAGCCCCAGCATTTT	CASRLQGASNQPQHF
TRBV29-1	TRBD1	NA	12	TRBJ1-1	TGCAGCGTACTCGGACAGGTGGATGAAGCTTTCTTT	CSVLGQVDEAFF
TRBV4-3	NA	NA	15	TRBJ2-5	TGCGCCAGCAGCCAAGAAGTCAGGGACGGTGAGACCCAGTACTTC	CASSQEVRDGETQYF
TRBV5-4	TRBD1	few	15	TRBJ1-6	TGTGCCAGCAGCTTAGACAGGGGAGTCGGTTCACCCCTCCACTTT	CASSLDRGVGSPLHF
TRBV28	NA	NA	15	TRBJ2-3	TGTGCCAGCAGTTCCGGGTCCCTCGGCCCAGATACGCAGTATTTT	CASSSGSLGPDTQYF
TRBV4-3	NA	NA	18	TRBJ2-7	TGCGCCAGCAGCCAAGAAAAAGGGGGGCCAGGGGAGACGTACGAGCAGTACTTC	CASSQEKGGPGETYEQYF
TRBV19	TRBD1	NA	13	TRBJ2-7	TGTGCCAGTAGTTGGGACAGATCCTACGAGCAGTACTTC	CASSWDRSYEQYF
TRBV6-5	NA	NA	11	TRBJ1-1	TGTGCCAGCAGTTACGAGACCCAAGCTTTCTTT	CASSYETQAFF
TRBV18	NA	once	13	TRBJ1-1	TGTGCCAGCTCACCCTCAGGGATTACTGAAGCTTTCTTT	CASSPSGITEAFF
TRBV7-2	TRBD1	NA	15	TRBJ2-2	TGTGCCAGCAGCCCAGGACAGGGTCATGTCGGGGAGCTGTTTTTT	CASSPGQGHVGELFF
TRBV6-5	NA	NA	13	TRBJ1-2	TGTGCCAGCAGCCCGGACATCGACTATGGCTACACCTTC	CASSPDIDYGYTF
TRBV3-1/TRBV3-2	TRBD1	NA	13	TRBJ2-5	TGTGCCAGCAGCCAAGGGACAGGTCAGACCCAGTACTTC	CASSQGTGQTQYF
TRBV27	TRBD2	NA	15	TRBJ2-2	TGTGCCAGCAGTTACAATAGCGGGGGGACCGGGGAGCTGTTTTTT	CASSYNSGGTGELFF
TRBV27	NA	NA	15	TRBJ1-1	TGTGCCAGCAGTGGGTGGGGGGAGCGGGGCACTGAAGCTTTCTTT	CASSGWGERGTEAFF
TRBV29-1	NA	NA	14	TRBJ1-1	TGCAGCGTTAACCCCTTATGGGCGGCCACTGAAGCTTTCTTT	CSVNPLWAATEAFF
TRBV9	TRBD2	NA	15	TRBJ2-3	TGTGCCAGCAGCGTAGATAGCGGGGGCGGGGATACGCAGTATTTT	CASSVDSGGGDTQYF